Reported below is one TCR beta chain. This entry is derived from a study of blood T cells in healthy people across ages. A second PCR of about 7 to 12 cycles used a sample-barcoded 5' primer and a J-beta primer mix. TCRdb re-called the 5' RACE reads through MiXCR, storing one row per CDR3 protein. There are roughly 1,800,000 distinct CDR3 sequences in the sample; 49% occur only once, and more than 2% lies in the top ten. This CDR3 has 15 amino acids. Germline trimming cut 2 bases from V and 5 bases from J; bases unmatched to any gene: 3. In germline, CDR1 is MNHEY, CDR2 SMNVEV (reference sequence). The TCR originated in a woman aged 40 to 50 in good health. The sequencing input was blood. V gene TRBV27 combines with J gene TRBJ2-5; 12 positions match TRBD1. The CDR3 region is CASSLRDRGLETQYF. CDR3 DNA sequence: TGTGCCAGCAGTTTAAGGGACAGGGGGCTGGAGACCCAGTACTTC.